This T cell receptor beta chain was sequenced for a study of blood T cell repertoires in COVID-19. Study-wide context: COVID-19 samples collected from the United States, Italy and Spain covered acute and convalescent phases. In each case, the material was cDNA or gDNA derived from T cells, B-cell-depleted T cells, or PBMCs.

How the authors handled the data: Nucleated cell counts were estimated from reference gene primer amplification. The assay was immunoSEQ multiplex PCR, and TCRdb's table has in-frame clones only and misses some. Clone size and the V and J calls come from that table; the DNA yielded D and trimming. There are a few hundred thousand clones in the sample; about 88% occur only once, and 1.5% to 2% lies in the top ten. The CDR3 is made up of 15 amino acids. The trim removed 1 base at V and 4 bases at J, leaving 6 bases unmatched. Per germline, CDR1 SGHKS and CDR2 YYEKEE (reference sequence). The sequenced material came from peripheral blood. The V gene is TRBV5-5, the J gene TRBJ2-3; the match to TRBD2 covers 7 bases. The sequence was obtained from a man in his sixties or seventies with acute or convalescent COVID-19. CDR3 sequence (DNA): TGTGCCAGCAGCTTGTCTAGCGGAGCCCCAGATACGCAGTATTTT. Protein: CASSLSSGAPDTQYF.